This note documents a single T cell receptor (beta chain) sequence. The table came from immunoSEQ multiplex PCR; TCRdb's copy has only in-frame clones and leaves some out. Among about 51,000 clones, roughly 80% were seen once, and the ten largest hold roughly 3%. This record belongs to a study of OX40 agonist ivuxolimab in advanced cancers. V lost 7 bases to trimming and J lost 2 bases; unmatched junction nucleotides: 3. The CDR3 covers 13 residues. Germline loops: CDR1 SGHKS, CDR2 YYEKEE (reference sequence). The source was CD4+ or CD8+ T cells sorted from blood, collected in a trial of the OX40 agonist ivuxolimab. V usage is TRBV5-5 and J usage is TRBJ2-5; 9 nucleotides line up with TRBD1. The source is an adult with an advanced solid tumor such as melanoma, head and neck, liver or kidney cancer. CDR3 bases: TGTGCCAGCCTTGACAGGGGGCAAGAGACCCAGTACTTC. Its protein product is CASLDRGQETQYF.